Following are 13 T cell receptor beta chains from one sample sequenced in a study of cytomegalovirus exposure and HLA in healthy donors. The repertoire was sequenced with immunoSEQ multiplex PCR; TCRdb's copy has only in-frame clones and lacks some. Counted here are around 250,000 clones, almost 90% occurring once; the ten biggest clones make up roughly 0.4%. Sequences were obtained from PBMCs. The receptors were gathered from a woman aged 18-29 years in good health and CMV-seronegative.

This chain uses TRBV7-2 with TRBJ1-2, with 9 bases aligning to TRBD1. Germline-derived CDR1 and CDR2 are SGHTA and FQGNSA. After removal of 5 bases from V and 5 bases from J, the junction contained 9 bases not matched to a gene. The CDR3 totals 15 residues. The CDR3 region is CASSITPGQGYGYTF. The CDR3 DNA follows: TGTGCCAGCAGCATAACCCCGGGACAGGGTTATGGCTACACCTTC. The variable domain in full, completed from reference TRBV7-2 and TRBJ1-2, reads GAGVSQSPSNKVTEKGKDVELRCDPISGHTALYWYRQSLGQGLEFLIYFQGNSAPDKSGLPSDRFSAERTGGSVSTLTIQRTQQEDSAVYLCASSITPGQGYGYTFGSGTRLTVV.

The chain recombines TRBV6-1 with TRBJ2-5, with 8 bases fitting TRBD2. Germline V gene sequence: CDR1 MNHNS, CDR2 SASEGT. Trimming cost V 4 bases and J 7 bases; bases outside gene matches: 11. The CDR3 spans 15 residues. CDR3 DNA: TGTGCCAGCAGTGTTGCAGCGGGGGACTCAAGGACCCAGTACTTC. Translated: CASSVAAGDSRTQYF.

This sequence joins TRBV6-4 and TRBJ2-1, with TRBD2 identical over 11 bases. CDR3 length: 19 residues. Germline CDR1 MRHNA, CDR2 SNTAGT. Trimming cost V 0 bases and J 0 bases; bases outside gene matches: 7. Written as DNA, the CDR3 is TGTGCCAGCAGTGACTCGACTAGCGGGGTCCCCAGCTCCTACAATGAGCAGTTCTTC. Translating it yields CASSDSTSGVPSSYNEQFF.

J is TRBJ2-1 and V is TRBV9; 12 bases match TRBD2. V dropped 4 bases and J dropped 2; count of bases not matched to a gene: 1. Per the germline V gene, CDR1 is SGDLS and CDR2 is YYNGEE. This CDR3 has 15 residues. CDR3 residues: CASSRTSGAYNEQFF. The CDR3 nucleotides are TGTGCCAGCAGCCGGACTAGCGGGGCCTACAATGAGCAGTTCTTC.

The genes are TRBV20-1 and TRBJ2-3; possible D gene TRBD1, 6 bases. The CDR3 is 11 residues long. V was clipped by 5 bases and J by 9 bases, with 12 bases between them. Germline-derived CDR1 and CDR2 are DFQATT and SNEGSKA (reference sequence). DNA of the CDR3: TGCAGTGCTCTTGACAGGTCGACGCAGTATTTT. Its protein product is CSALDRSTQYF.

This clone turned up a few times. CDR3 in DNA: TGTGCCAGCAGCATGGGACAGGGGGCGTCCGAGCAGTACGTC. It encodes CASSMGQGASEQYV. The chain links TRBV21-1 to TRBJ2-7; the table calls TRBD1, which could not be checked here. TRBV21-1 has pseudogene status. The CDR3 is 14 residues long.

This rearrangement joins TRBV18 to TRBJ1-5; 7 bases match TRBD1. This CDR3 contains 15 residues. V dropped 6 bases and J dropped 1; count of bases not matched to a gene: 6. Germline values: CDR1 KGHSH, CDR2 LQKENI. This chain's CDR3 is CASSQETGSNQPQHF. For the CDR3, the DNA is TGTGCCAGCTCGCAAGAGACAGGGAGCAATCAGCCCCAGCATTTT.

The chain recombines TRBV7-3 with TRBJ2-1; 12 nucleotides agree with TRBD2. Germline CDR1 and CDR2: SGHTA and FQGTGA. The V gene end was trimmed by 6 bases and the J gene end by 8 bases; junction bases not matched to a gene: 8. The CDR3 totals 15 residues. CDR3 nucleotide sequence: TGTGCCAGCAGTCGCCTAGCGGGGGGGCCCCATGAGCAGTTCTTC. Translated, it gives CASSRLAGGPHEQFF.

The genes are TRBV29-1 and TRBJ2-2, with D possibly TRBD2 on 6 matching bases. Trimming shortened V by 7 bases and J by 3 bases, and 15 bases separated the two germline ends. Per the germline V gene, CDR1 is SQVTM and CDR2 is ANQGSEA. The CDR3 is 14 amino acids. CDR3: CSGSRLEDTGELFF. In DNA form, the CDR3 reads TGCAGCGGCTCGAGACTAGAAGACACCGGGGAGCTGTTTTTT.

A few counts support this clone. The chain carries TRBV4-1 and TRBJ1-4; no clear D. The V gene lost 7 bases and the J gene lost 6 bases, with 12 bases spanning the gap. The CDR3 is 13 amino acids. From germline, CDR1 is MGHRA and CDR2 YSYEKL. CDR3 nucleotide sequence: TGCGCCAGCAATACCGGGAGGTATGAAAAACTGTTTTTT. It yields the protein CASNTGRYEKLFF.

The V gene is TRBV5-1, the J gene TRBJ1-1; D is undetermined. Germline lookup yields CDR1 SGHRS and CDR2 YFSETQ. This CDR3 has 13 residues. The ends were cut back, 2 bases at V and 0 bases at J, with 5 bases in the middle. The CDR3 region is CASSLSMNTEAFF. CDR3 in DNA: TGCGCCAGCAGCTTAAGCATGAACACTGAAGCTTTCTTT.

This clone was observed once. CDR3 sequence reads: CASSFSRLAGGYTDTQYF. CDR3 sequence (DNA): TGTGCCAGCAGCTTCTCTCGGCTAGCGGGGGGTTACACAGATACGCAGTATTTT. The chain links TRBV7-9 to TRBJ2-3, with 11 bases identical to TRBD2. After removal of 3 bases from V and 2 bases from J, the junction contained 10 bases not matched to a gene. From germline, CDR1 is SEHNR and CDR2 FQNEAQ (reference sequence). CDR3 length: 18 residues.

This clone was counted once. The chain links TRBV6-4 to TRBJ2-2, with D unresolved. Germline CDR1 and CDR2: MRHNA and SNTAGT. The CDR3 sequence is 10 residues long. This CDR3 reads CAEDTGELFF. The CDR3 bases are TGTGCAGAGGACACCGGGGAGCTGTTTTTT.